This T cell receptor beta chain was captured in a study of blood T cell repertoires in COVID-19 (dated by TCRdb to the early 2020s). In terms of the full investigation: Samples covering the acute and convalescent phases of COVID-19 were provided by collaborators in the United States, Italy and Spain. Sample metadata almost always included a de-identified subject ID, COVID-19 status, age in years and sex. A freely available public database, intended as a resource for researchers studying the immune response to SARS-CoV-2, is where the repertoires were released. The prospective study material was composed of cDNA or gDNA derived from T cells, B-cell-depleted T cells, or PBMCs. The samples were drawn from the first 160 participants of the ongoing ImmuneRACE study and from roughly 1,300 subjects provided by 6 global collaborators. Where available, HLA class I and class II types were obtained from metadata supplied by the sample provider rather than from assay-based typing. Deeply sampled blood TCRbeta repertoires from subjects exposed to, actively infected with, or recovered from COVID-19 were included in the dataset. The investigation overall reported the following: How much clinical and demographic metadata was included differed by source and by participant, and the metadata was provided uncurated.

On this clone: Its antigen target is currently unknown. Base qualities are missing; no much larger clone stands one base away.

Each collaborating institution followed its own protocols to collect whole blood in K2EDTA tubes. For TCRbeta analysis, collaborators shipped samples in one of three forms: frozen whole blood, isolated PBMCs, or DNA extracted from either of those sample types. TCRbeta CDR3 regions were amplified from genomic DNA by means of the immunoSEQ Assay, a bias-controlled multiplex PCR. On the authors' methods: The number of nucleated cells in each sample was estimated by amplification of reference gene primers within the assay. To quantify the absolute abundance of each unique TCRbeta CDR3 rearrangement, sequence reads were collapsed and filtered. Productive Simpson clonality was computed per sample as the square root of Simpson's diversity index over productive rearrangements. Held by TCRdb, this immuneACCESS table contains in-frame sequences only and omits some clones. Under half of the omission traces to an unresolved V gene where checked; the cause of the rest is unknown. V, J and clone size were drawn from that table, and D and trimming were deduced from the DNA. Present in this sample are some 110,000 clones, around 85% of which were seen just once. 3% to 4% of the sample comes from the top ten.

V and J lose 4 bases and 3 bases, and a span of 8 bases separates them. The CDR3, from cysteine to phenylalanine, totals 13 residues. Only the CDR3 part of the read is kept: 39 bases, read in frame from the first base. As encoded in the germline V gene, CDR1 is SGHTA while CDR2 is FQGNSA. The chain is encoded by TRBV7-2 joined to TRBJ2-3; TRBD2 could be the D gene, as 6 bases match. This TCR was sampled from a woman at least 80 years old with active or convalescent COVID-19. Sequences were obtained from peripheral blood. The base sequence is TGTGCCAGCAGCTCGACTAGGACAGATACGCAGTATTTT. Its protein product is CASSSTRTDTQYF.